These 13 T cell receptor beta chains were all obtained from the same sample, sequenced in a study of cytomegalovirus exposure and HLA in healthy donors. A multiplex PCR was run with 60 Vbeta primers and 13 Jbeta primers. Using immunoSEQ multiplex PCR, the repertoire was profiled, and TCRdb retains in-frame clones only, with some absent. The sample table includes tens of thousands of clones. The material sequenced was PBMCs. The receptors were gathered from a man aged 50-60 years in good health and CMV-seronegative.

For the CDR3, the DNA is TGTGCCAGCAGTTTTGGAGGGGAAACTGAAGCTTTCTTT. This sequence encodes CASSFGGETEAFF. The V gene is TRBV27, the J gene TRBJ1-1; perhaps TRBD1 as D (5 bases). Between the trimmed V and J ends, which lost 3 bases and 5 bases, there was a span of 10 bases. This CDR3 is built from 13 residues. Looked up from germline, CDR1 is MNHEY and CDR2 is SMNVEV (reference sequence).

The chain combines TRBV7-9 with TRBJ2-5; D is possibly TRBD2 (6 bases). The J call is uncertain, as TRBJ2-7 better fits the DNA end. The CDR3 totals 14 residues. CDR1 and CDR2 from the germline V gene are SEHNR and FQNEAQ (reference sequence). Here the CDR3 reads CASSWDFNSYEQYF. In DNA, the CDR3 is TGTGCCAGCAGCTGGGACTTTAATTCCTACGAGCAGTACTTC.

The rearrangement joins TRBV10-3 to TRBJ1-5; perhaps TRBD1 as D (5 bases). CDR1 is ENHRY, CDR2 SYGVKD, per germline. V was clipped by 10 bases and J by 0 bases, with 16 bases between them. The CDR3 contains 15 residues. CDR3 DNA: TGTGCCACCACCGACGGGGGTTATAGCAATCAGCCCCAGCATTTT. The encoded protein is CATTDGGYSNQPQHF.

This chain joins TRBV6-6 and TRBJ2-3; TRBD2 might be the D (8 bases). V was clipped by 5 bases and J by 3 bases, with 18 bases between them. The V gene's germline CDR1 is MNHNY and CDR2 SVGAGI (reference sequence). The CDR3 runs to 16 residues. CDR3 nucleotides: TGTGCCAGCAGTCAGACAGGGACTAGGGTGACAGATACGCAGTATTTT. Translation gives CASSQTGTRVTDTQYF.

The chain has TRBV5-1 and TRBJ2-1; possibly TRBD2 for D (6 bases). V gave up 4 bases and J gave up 12 bases, with 14 bases separating them. This CDR3 is 12 amino acids long. From germline, CDR1 is SGHRS and CDR2 YFSETQ. The CDR3 DNA reads TGCGCCAGCAGCATCGGAGGGGCTGGGCAGTTCTTC. It codes for CASSIGGAGQFF.

This sequence joins TRBV9 and TRBJ2-3; 15 bases agree with TRBD2. CDR3 length: 17 residues. Trimming took 4 bases from V and 6 from J; bases not matched to a gene: 9. Germline V CDR1 and CDR2: SGDLS, YYNGEE. The DNA of the CDR3 is TGTGCCAGCAGCAAATTCGCCGGGACTAGCGGGGGGGATACGCAGTATTTT. Translation gives CASSKFAGTSGGDTQYF.

This chain connects TRBV6-6 to TRBJ1-5, with unresolved D. V was pared by 0 bases and J by 2 bases, with 5 bases between. The CDR3 extends over 14 amino acids. Germline V gene lookup returns CDR1 MNHNY and CDR2 SVGAGI (reference sequence). The DNA for the CDR3 is TGTGCCAGCAGTTACTCGGGCGGCAATCAGCCCCAGCATTTT. Translated, it gives CASSYSGGNQPQHF.

The chain recombines TRBV7-9 with TRBJ2-7, with TRBD2 as a possible D gene (7 bases). The CDR3 loop spans 16 amino acids. Trimming stripped 1 base from V and 2 bases from J, with 15 bases between. CDR1 and CDR2 from the germline V gene are SEHNR and FQNEAQ (reference sequence). Here the CDR3 reads CASSLGGGAFAYEQYF. CDR3 in DNA: TGTGCCAGCAGCTTAGGAGGGGGGGCATTCGCCTACGAGCAGTACTTC.

The gene calls are TRBV7-9 and TRBJ2-1, with 8 positions matching TRBD2. CDR3 size: 12 residues. Germline V lookup: CDR1 SEHNR, CDR2 FQNEAQ (reference sequence). V was clipped by 6 bases and J by 12 bases; unmatched bases: 7. Here the CDR3 DNA reads TGTGCCAGCAGATCCGGGACTAGTGTGCAGTTCTTC. Translating it yields CASRSGTSVQFF.

The chain joins TRBV27 to TRBJ2-2; TRBD1 matches at 7 bases. The CDR3 sequence is 14 residues long. Losses at the gene ends were 5 bases for V and 7 bases for J; bases not matched to a gene: 7. Per germline, CDR1 MNHEY and CDR2 SMNVEV (reference sequence). This CDR3 reads CASSPTGFGGELFF. In DNA form, the CDR3 reads TGTGCCAGCAGTCCGACAGGGTTTGGCGGGGAGCTGTTTTTT.

The chain combines TRBV5-1 with TRBJ2-5, with 7 bases that match TRBD1. This CDR3 has 14 amino acids. Germline V CDR1 and CDR2: SGHRS, YFSETQ. The trim removed 0 bases at V and 2 bases at J, leaving 1 base unmatched. CDR3 in DNA: TGCGCCAGCAGCTTGGTGACAGGGCAAGAGACCCAGTACTTC. Its translation is CASSLVTGQETQYF. Full variable domain (outside the CDR3, taken from reference TRBV5-1 and TRBJ2-5): KAGVTQTPRYLIKTRGQQVTLSCSPISGHRSVSWYQQTPGQGLQFLFEYFSETQRNKGNFPGRFSGRQFSNSRSEMNVSTLELGDSALYLCASSLVTGQETQYFGPGTRLLVL.

CDR3 amino acids: CASRGQGDTEAFF. In nucleotides, the CDR3 is TGTGCCAGCAGGGGACAGGGGGACACTGAAGCTTTCTTT. The gene calls are TRBV6-6 and TRBJ1-1; 11 positions agree with TRBD1. The CDR3 has 13 residues. V was clipped by 6 bases and J by 3 bases; unmatched bases: 0. In germline, CDR1 is MNHNY, CDR2 SVGAGI (reference sequence).

The chain couples TRBV19 to TRBJ2-7; the D gene is possibly TRBD1 (5 bases). The germline CDR1 and CDR2 sequences are LNHDA and SQIVND (reference sequence). V lost 4 bases, J lost 4 bases, and 14 bases lay in between. This CDR3 has 14 amino acids. The CDR3, as DNA: TGTGCCAGTAGTAGGTCGGGCAGGGATTACGAGCAGTACTTC. It codes for CASSRSGRDYEQYF.